This TCR beta chain was recovered during a study of cytomegalovirus exposure and HLA in healthy donors. Overall study context: Early released data had around 88 million unique TCRs, all coming from HLA-typed donors.

In the case of this clone: Its target is unknown.

The CDR3 spans 10 residues. Germline V gene data show CDR1 as SQVTM and CDR2 as ANQGSEA. V dropped 4 bases and J dropped 13; count of bases not matched to a gene: 4. PCR employed 60 Vbeta and 13 Jbeta primers. The protocol was immunoSEQ multiplex PCR, while the TCRdb copy is restricted to in-frame clones and leaves out a portion. The data contain 140,000 to 150,000 clones, about 77% of them singletons. The study's findings and limits: In a later analysis, common viral pathogens appeared linked to several of the most significant clusters. Listed as cytomegalovirus-associated were about 160 TCR beta chains.

V is TRBV29-1 and J is TRBJ2-1, with 7 bases identical to TRBD2. The sequencing sample was made of PBMCs. The origin of this receptor is a male donor in good health and CMV-seronegative. CDR3 region: CSVALAAQFF. In DNA, the CDR3 is TGCAGCGTTGCTCTAGCGGCCCAGTTCTTC.